The entry that follows covers one T cell receptor beta chain sequence. Its antigen is still unknown. Per-nucleotide qualities are absent, and no much larger clonotype sits a single base away. TCRbeta CDR3 regions were amplified from genomic DNA using the immunoSEQ Assay, a bias-controlled multiplex PCR. The original methods were these. The number of nucleated cells in each sample was estimated by amplification of reference gene primers within the assay. To quantify the absolute abundance of each unique TCRbeta CDR3 rearrangement, sequence reads were collapsed and filtered. For each sample, productive Simpson clonality was calculated as the square root of Simpson's diversity index over productive rearrangements. TCRdb mirrors the immuneACCESS table, restricted to in-frame sequences. Some clones are absent from its copies; in checked studies, under half trace to an unresolved V gene, and the reason for the others is unknown. The V and J calls and clone size are taken from that table; D and trimming were inferred from the DNA. Present in this sample are hundreds of thousands of clones, approximately 90% of which were seen just once. Around 1.7% of the sample lies in the top ten.

The sample is drawn from a study of blood T cell repertoires in COVID-19 (dated by TCRdb to the early 2020s). Looking at the study overall: The collaborator samples originated in the United States, Italy and Spain and spanned the acute and convalescent phases of COVID-19. The material from the prospective study consisted of cDNA or gDNA derived from T cells, B-cell-depleted T cells, or PBMCs. Subjects who had been exposed to COVID-19, were actively infected with it, or had recovered from it provided the deeply sampled blood TCRbeta repertoires that made up the dataset. The repertoires were made available in a free public database intended to serve as a resource for research on the immune response to SARS-CoV-2. Where available, HLA class I and class II types were taken from metadata supplied by the sample provider and were not determined by assay-based typing. Samples were obtained from the ongoing ImmuneRACE study (first 160 participants) and from 1,254 subjects provided by 6 global collaborators. Sample metadata almost always included a de-identified subject ID, COVID-19 status, age in years and sex. General conclusions and limits of the study: The quantity of clinical and demographic metadata differed by source and by participant and was supplied without curation.

The germline V gene encodes CDR1 MDHEN and CDR2 SYDVKM. Trimming removed 5 bases from V and 6 bases from J; the gene matches leave 7 bases unexplained. The CDR3 covers 14 residues, taking in both the cysteine and the phenylalanine. The kept DNA is CDR3 alone, 42 bases in frame from the first base. Participants in the prospective study were enrolled through a virtual design, were aged roughly 18 to 100 years, and lived in 20 to 30 United States geographic areas. In the prospective study, participants were assigned to cohorts based on the clinical history participants reported in a screening survey and a study questionnaire. Recovered participants in ImmuneRACE Cohort 3 were defined as having two consecutive negative NP/OP PCR tests, clearance from a healthcare professional, or resolution of symptoms. In the prospective study, whole blood, serum and a nasopharyngeal or oropharyngeal swab were collected from each participant by mobile phlebotomists. Additional blood draws and questionnaires over a roughly two-month period could optionally be provided by prospective study participants. Prospective study blood samples were shipped either frozen or at room temperature before DNA extraction.

The sequence links TRBV28 to TRBJ2-7, and 10 junction bases match TRBD1. Sequenced material: PBMCs or T cells enriched from blood (not recorded which). The clonotype originates from a man between 35 and 55 years old who had recovered from COVID-19. The CDR3 reads as follows: CASSLGTGVSEQYF. The DNA sequence follows: TGTGCCAGCAGTCTAGGGACAGGGGTAAGCGAGCAGTACTTC. Reference TRBV28 and TRBJ2-7 genes cover what lies past the CDR3, so the full variable domain is DVKVTQSSRYLVKRTGEKVFLECVQDMDHENMFWYRQDPGLGLRLIYFSYDVKMKEKGDIPEGYSVSREKKERFSLILESASTNQTSMYLCASSLGTGVSEQYFGPGTRLTVT.